These 11 T cell receptor beta chains share one sample of origin, sequenced in a study of monozygotic twins with inflammatory bowel disease. For each CDR3 protein, TCRdb gives one entry from its re-call of the 5' RACE reads, without DNA. The ten top clones account for 2.4%, within a sample of some 450,000 distinct CDR3 sequences. The sequenced sample consisted of blood. The receptor source for this set is a human donor with ulcerative colitis or Crohn's disease, or a healthy co-twin of an affected twin (not recorded which).

V usage is TRBV7-3 and J usage is TRBJ2-2. In germline, CDR1 is SGHTA, CDR2 FQGTGA. The CDR3 loop spans 13 amino acids. CDR3 region: CASSLMETGELFF. The full variable domain, with the rest looked up from reference TRBV7-3 and TRBJ2-2, is GAGVSQTPSNKVTEKGKYVELRCDPISGHTALYWYRQSLGQGPEFLIYFQGTGAADDSGLPNDRFFAVRPEGSVSTLKIQRTERGDSAVYLCASSLMETGELFFGEGSRLTVL.

The rearrangement links TRBV6-2 or TRBV6-3 to TRBJ1-2. CDR1 is MNHEY, CDR2 SVGEGT, per germline. The CDR3 is 16 amino acids. The CDR3: CASSYSRGLLPTGYTF.

The chain couples TRBV3-1 to TRBJ2-1; no DNA is available, so the TRBD2 call from TCRdb remains unchecked. Germline CDR1 reads LGHDT; CDR2 reads YNNKEL (reference sequence). The length of the CDR3 is 16 residues. The CDR3 sequence is CASSQWRGTSYNEQFF.

V is TRBV29-1 and J is TRBJ2-7; checking the TCRdb D call of TRBD1 is not possible without DNA. This CDR3 is built from 12 residues. The germline gives CDR1 SQVTM, CDR2 ANQGSEA. This chain's CDR3 is CSVGQGVEEQYF.

This sequence joins TRBV20-1 and TRBJ2-2; TCRdb returns TRBD1, unconfirmable since there is no DNA. Per germline, CDR1 DFQATT and CDR2 SNEGSKA (reference sequence). This CDR3 is 14 amino acids long. The CDR3 spells CSAISGGNTGELFF.

This rearrangement joins TRBV20-1 to TRBJ2-1; TCRdb's D call, TRBD2, is unchecked because there is no DNA. Germline CDR1 reads DFQATT; CDR2 reads SNEGSKA (reference sequence). The CDR3 loop spans 23 amino acids. This CDR3 is CSAHWSGTGGVNSGTSGKVGQFF.

The chain recombines TRBV18 with TRBJ2-7; TCRdb indicates TRBD2, and absent DNA this call remains unverified. This CDR3 is built from 17 residues. Per the germline V gene, CDR1 is KGHSH and CDR2 is LQKENI. This chain's CDR3 is CASSPPSGTSGTYEQYF.

The V gene is TRBV12-3 or TRBV12-4, the J gene TRBJ1-3. The CDR3 is 16 residues long. This CDR3 is CASRQPGLDSGNTIYF.

This sequence joins TRBV10-3 and TRBJ2-7; TCRdb's D call, TRBD2, is unchecked because there is no DNA. This CDR3 comprises 11 residues. Germline-derived CDR1 and CDR2 are ENHRY and SYGVKD. The CDR3 loop reads CAVSIGSEQYF.

The CDR3 here is CASSSLSGGIGYEQYF. The V gene is TRBV7-9, the J gene TRBJ2-7; TCRdb outputs TRBD1, but without DNA this stays unchecked. Germline V gene lookup returns CDR1 SEHNR and CDR2 FQNEAQ (reference sequence). The CDR3 is made up of 16 amino acids. Full variable domain (missing parts from reference TRBV7-9 and TRBJ2-7): DTGVSQNPRHKITKRGQNVTFRCDPISEHNRLYWYRQTLGQGPEFLTYFQNEAQLEKSRLLSDRFSAERPKGSFSTLEIQRTEQGDSAMYLCASSSLSGGIGYEQYFGPGTRLTVT.

The rearrangement uses TRBV5-1 and TRBJ2-1. The CDR3 has 15 residues. Germline V gives CDR1 SGHRS, CDR2 YFSETQ. CDR3 sequence reads: CASSLDRNSYNEQFF.